The TCR beta chain under discussion was sequenced for a study of vaccination effects on CD4 cells after COVID-19. Study conclusions and caveats: After vaccination, at late timepoints, clones induced by infection and by vaccine contracted markedly. Early timepoints after infection were absent, and convalescent patients were few in the study.

The culture ran for roughly 10 days before CD4+ T cells were isolated. Participants got two doses of BNT162b2 or mRNA-1273 vaccine. The method was immunoSEQ multiplex PCR; TCRdb's version includes in-frame clones alone and lacks a portion of them. The repertoire holds tens of thousands of clones, with around 73% as singletons. For this clone: Its specificity is unknown.

The clonotype comes from a human donor who received a COVID-19 vaccine. This specimen consisted of CD4+ T cells from PBMCs cultured without peptide, obtained after COVID-19 vaccination.

DNA for the CDR3: TGTGCCAGCAGCAGGCGGGTGGGGGACACCGGGGAGCTGTTTTTT. Protein product: CASSRRVGDTGELFF. The rearrangement joins TRBV7-7 to TRBJ2-2; TRBD1 or TRBD2 may be the D gene (5 bases each). This CDR3 comprises 15 residues. V was pared by 5 bases and J by 3 bases, with 13 bases between. CDR1 is SSHAT and CDR2 is FNYEAQ in the germline V gene (reference sequence).